Listed here are 19 T cell receptor beta chains from one sample, sequenced in a study of T cell changes during pregnancy in multiple sclerosis. The data were produced by immunoSEQ multiplex PCR, yet TCRdb's version contains in-frame clones alone and is incomplete. The sample carries around 130,000 clones, about 96% recorded once. The sample in question was peripheral blood, obtained after pregnancy. Receptors were obtained from a female donor with multiple sclerosis, enrolled in a pregnancy study.

The chain combines TRBV2 with TRBJ2-5; a weak D match, TRBD1 (6 bases). V lost 4 bases, J lost 2 bases, and 8 bases lay in between. The germline CDR1 and CDR2 sequences are SNHLY and FYNNEI. The CDR3 loop spans 13 amino acids. The CDR3 DNA reads TGTGCCAGCAGTGGGGGGACACAAGAGACCCAGTACTTC. It specifies CASSGGTQETQYF.

The J gene is TRBJ2-7, the V gene TRBV27, with 12 bases fitting TRBD1. The V gene end was trimmed by 5 bases and the J gene end by 2 bases; junction bases not matched to a gene: 10. CDR3 length: 17 residues. Germline V gives CDR1 MNHEY, CDR2 SMNVEV (reference sequence). In DNA, the CDR3 is TGTGCCAGCAGTCATCGGGACAGGGGGCGTTCCCCCTACGAGCAGTACTTC. Translating it yields CASSHRDRGRSPYEQYF.

The chain joins TRBV6-4 to TRBJ2-7; 8 nucleotides align to TRBD2. Germline loops: CDR1 MRHNA, CDR2 SNTAGT. The CDR3 has 13 amino acids. V gave up 7 bases and J gave up 6 bases; unmatched junction bases: 8. The CDR3 here is CASKPAGVGEQYF. In DNA form, the CDR3 reads TGTGCCAGCAAGCCAGCGGGAGTGGGCGAGCAGTACTTC.

The V gene is TRBV9, the J gene TRBJ2-1; TRBD2 aligns across 7 bases. The junction had 6 bases not matched to a gene; V was cut back by 0 bases and J by 9 bases. This CDR3 has 14 amino acids. Germline V gene lookup returns CDR1 SGDLS and CDR2 YYNGEE. The CDR3 DNA reads as TGTGCCAGCAGCGTAGCTATATCGGGGGGTGAGCAGTTCTTC. It is translated as CASSVAISGGEQFF.

The CDR3 nucleotides read TGCGCCAGCAGCTTGGAAGGAGGGTCTATCTCTGGAAACACCATATATTTT. Protein: CASSLEGGSISGNTIYF. V is TRBV5-1 and J is TRBJ1-3; D gene ambiguous. The CDR3 has 17 amino acids. The germline CDR1 and CDR2 sequences are SGHRS and YFSETQ. Trimming shortened V by 0 bases and J by 0 bases, and 13 bases separated the two germline ends.

This clone was detected only once. J is TRBJ2-5 and V is TRBV4-2; 12 bases fit TRBD2. Germline-derived CDR1 and CDR2 are LGHNA and YNFKEQ. Germline trimming cut 0 bases from V and 2 bases from J; bases unmatched to any gene: 4. The CDR3 has 17 amino acids. The CDR3 coding sequence is TGTGCCAGCAGCCAAGATGGGACTAGCGGGTTTCAAGAGACCCAGTACTTC. As protein: CASSQDGTSGFQETQYF.

The chain carries TRBV6-5 and TRBJ2-7; the match to TRBD2 covers 7 bases. This CDR3 is 16 amino acids long. Germline lookup yields CDR1 MNHEY and CDR2 SVGAGI. V was clipped by 0 bases and J by 3 bases; unmatched bases: 8. The CDR3 DNA follows: TGTGCCAGCAGTTACTCTGGGGGGGGACTCCGCTACGAGCAGTACTTC. It encodes CASSYSGGGLRYEQYF.

V gene TRBV28 combines with J gene TRBJ1-3; 8 bases are shared with TRBD1. CDR1 and CDR2 from the germline V gene are MDHEN and SYDVKM. The CDR3 covers 16 residues. Trimming took 8 bases from V and 0 from J; bases not matched to a gene: 9. The CDR3 DNA is TGTGCCAGCGTTTTAGGGACAGGTTTCTCTGGAAACACCATATATTTT. This gives the protein CASVLGTGFSGNTIYF.

The chain is built from TRBV28 and TRBJ2-7; D might be TRBD2 (6 bases). The ends were cut back, 6 bases at V and 3 bases at J, with 21 bases in the middle. The CDR3 sequence is 16 residues long. Per germline, CDR1 MDHEN and CDR2 SYDVKM. The CDR3 spells CASRGSREPRVYEQYF. Here the CDR3 DNA reads TGTGCCAGCAGGGGGAGCCGGGAGCCCCGGGTCTACGAGCAGTACTTC.

The chain uses TRBV25-1 and TRBJ1-1; a weak D match, TRBD1 (5 bases). CDR1 MGHDK and CDR2 SYGVNS come from the germline V gene. With 0 bases removed from V and 3 bases from J, the gap between germline ends came to 11 bases. The CDR3 length is 15 residues. CDR3 in DNA: TGTGCCAGCAGTGAATATAGGGGCTTTGACACTGAAGCTTTCTTT. Translation gives CASSEYRGFDTEAFF.

The chain has TRBV6-4 and TRBJ2-7; the match to TRBD2 covers 11 bases. V lost 1 base and J lost 3; bases outside the gene matches: 14. CDR3 size: 19 residues. Germline V gene data show CDR1 as MRHNA and CDR2 as SNTAGT. CDR3 sequence (DNA): TGTGCCAGCAGTGACTGTTATACTAGCGGGAGTATAACCCTCTACGAGCAGTACTTC. It is translated as CASSDCYTSGSITLYEQYF.

The V and J genes are TRBV28 and TRBJ2-7, with TRBD1 matching over 8 bases. The ends lost 3 bases at V and 3 bases at J; junction bases unmatched: 7. CDR1 MDHEN and CDR2 SYDVKM come from the germline V gene. The CDR3 covers 15 residues. The CDR3 coding sequence is TGTGCCAGCAGTTTCAGGGGGCGTTCAGTCTACGAGCAGTACTTC. This gives the protein CASSFRGRSVYEQYF.

The rearrangement links TRBV5-1 to TRBJ2-5, with 9 bases lining up with TRBD2. CDR3 length: 15 residues. The germline V gene has CDR1 SGHRS and CDR2 YFSETQ. V was pared by 1 base and J by 3 bases, with 4 bases of the junction left unmatched. This chain's CDR3 is CASSLYRLAEETQYF. The CDR3 nucleotides read TGCGCCAGCAGCTTGTATCGACTAGCGGAAGAGACCCAGTACTTC. Full variable domain (remainder filled in from reference TRBV5-1 and TRBJ2-5): KAGVTQTPRYLIKTRGQQVTLSCSPISGHRSVSWYQQTPGQGLQFLFEYFSETQRNKGNFPGRFSGRQFSNSRSEMNVSTLELGDSALYLCASSLYRLAEETQYFGPGTRLLVL.

V usage is TRBV11-2 and J usage is TRBJ2-1; 11 bases agree with TRBD2. Trimming cost V 5 bases and J 9 bases; bases outside gene matches: 3. The CDR3 sequence is 13 residues long. Germline CDR1 is SGHAT and CDR2 is FQNNGV. CDR3 sequence reads: CASSPTSGSEQFF. CDR3 in DNA: TGTGCCAGCAGCCCCACTAGCGGGAGTGAGCAGTTCTTC.

This chain links TRBV6-5 with TRBJ1-5; 8 bases line up with TRBD1. The CDR3 length is 15 residues. V shed 6 bases and J 0 bases; nucleotides not matched to a gene: 4. The germline CDR1 and CDR2 sequences are MNHEY and SVGAGI. CDR3 sequence reads: CASSRQGNSNQPQHF. The CDR3 nucleotides read TGTGCCAGCAGCCGACAGGGGAATAGCAATCAGCCCCAGCATTTT.

This chain joins TRBV4-1 and TRBJ1-1; D is perhaps TRBD1 (6 bases). Per germline, CDR1 MGHRA and CDR2 YSYEKL. V lost 2 bases and J 8 bases, leaving 18 bases between the germline ends. The CDR3 is made up of 15 amino acids. The CDR3 protein is CASSQIVGGRAEAFF. CDR3 coding DNA: TGCGCCAGCAGCCAAATAGTCGGGGGGCGCGCGGAAGCTTTCTTT.

The CDR3 DNA reads TGCGCCAGCTACCCACTTGACAGGGGGTATGGAAACACCATATATTTT. This encodes CASYPLDRGYGNTIYF. The chain employs TRBV5-1 and TRBJ1-3; TRBD1 aligns across 9 bases. Germline CDR1 is SGHRS and CDR2 is YFSETQ. Trimming took 7 bases from V and 3 from J; bases not matched to a gene: 11. The CDR3 has 16 amino acids.

The chain joins TRBV2 to TRBJ1-2; a possible D gene is TRBD1 (5 bases). Germline-derived CDR1 and CDR2 are SNHLY and FYNNEI. The CDR3 totals 16 residues. V was cut by 7 bases and J by 4 bases, with 22 bases left in between. CDR3 sequence: CASTQTVEVSLYGYTF. CDR3 bases: TGTGCCAGCACCCAGACAGTAGAGGTTTCCCTCTATGGCTACACCTTC. The full variable domain, with the rest looked up from reference TRBV2 and TRBJ1-2, is EPEVTQTPSHQVTQMGQEVILRCVPISNHLYFYWYRQILGQKVEFLVSFYNNEISEKSEIFDDQFSVERPDGSNFTLKIRSTKLEDSAMYFCASTQTVEVSLYGYTFGSGTRLTVV.

The chain couples TRBV4-1 to TRBJ2-5, with D unresolved. The V gene's germline CDR1 is MGHRA and CDR2 YSYEKL. The germline V and J ends were trimmed by 1 base and 3 bases, with 6 bases remaining between them. The CDR3 covers 13 residues. In DNA form, the CDR3 reads TGCGCCAGCAGCCAAGGGCAGGAAGAGACCCAGTACTTC. It translates to CASSQGQEETQYF.